This T cell receptor beta chain was identified during a study of blood T cell repertoires in COVID-19 (dated by TCRdb to about 2020). With regard to the full study: Collaborator samples came from the United States, Italy and Spain and covered acute and convalescent phases of COVID-19. The material from the prospective study consisted of cDNA or gDNA derived from T cells, B-cell-depleted T cells, or PBMCs. The repertoires were released in a freely available public database meant as a resource for research on the immune response to SARS-CoV-2. A de-identified subject ID, COVID-19 status, age in years and sex were almost always included in the sample metadata. Where HLA class I and class II types were available, the types were taken from metadata supplied by the sample provider, not from assay-based typing. Samples came from the ongoing ImmuneRACE study (first 160 participants) plus 1,254 subjects from 6 global collaborators. The dataset comprised deeply sampled blood TCRbeta repertoires from subjects exposed to, actively infected with, or recovered from COVID-19.

Reading the germline V gene gives CDR1 KGHDR and CDR2 SFDVKD. Taken from cysteine to phenylalanine, the CDR3 has 17 residues. The only DNA kept is the CDR3, 51 bases in frame from the first base. Relative to germline, V is 3 bases shorter and J is 1 base shorter, with 17 bases between their ends. Study-wide conclusions, independent of this receptor: Clinical and demographic metadata were provided uncurated, with the amount varying by source and participant.

Enrolling through a virtual design, the prospective study's participants ranged in age from roughly 18 to 89 years and lived across 24 United States geographic areas. In the prospective study, participants were assigned to cohorts based on the clinical history participants reported in a screening survey and a study questionnaire. Recovered participants in ImmuneRACE Cohort 3 were defined as having two consecutive negative NP/OP PCR tests, clearance from a healthcare professional, or resolution of symptoms. Mobile phlebotomists in the prospective study collected whole blood, serum and a nasopharyngeal or oropharyngeal swab from every participant. Over a roughly two-month period, participants in the prospective study had the option of providing additional blood draws and questionnaires. Before DNA extraction, blood samples from the prospective study were shipped at room temperature or frozen. Points on this clone: Its antigen specificity is not known. No base-level quality is on record; no much larger clone is a single base apart.

TCRbeta CDR3 regions were amplified from genomic DNA by means of the immunoSEQ Assay, a bias-controlled multiplex PCR. Per the authors' processing: The number of nucleated cells in each sample was estimated from the amplification of reference gene primers within the assay. To quantify the absolute abundance of each unique TCRbeta CDR3 rearrangement, sequence reads were collapsed and filtered. For each sample, productive Simpson clonality was calculated by taking the square root of Simpson's diversity index across productive rearrangements. TCRdb carries this immuneACCESS record with in-frame sequences only. Its versions omit some clonotypes, under half of them owing to an unresolved V gene in the studies checked, with the rest unexplained. D and trimming come from the DNA, and the V and J calls and clone size come from that table. This sample is represented by a few hundred thousand clones; roughly nine tenths of them were singletons. The ten largest clonotypes hold 0.9% to 1.1% of the sample.

The chain couples TRBV24-1 to TRBJ2-5, and perhaps TRBD2 as D gene, on 7 matching bases. Sequencing input: PBMCs or T cells enriched from blood (not recorded which). The source is a man aged 18-30 years who had recovered from COVID-19. The DNA sequence follows: TGTGCCACCAGTGATAGGGGGACTATACGATCCCAAGAGACCCAGTACTTC. This yields the protein CATSDRGTIRSQETQYF.